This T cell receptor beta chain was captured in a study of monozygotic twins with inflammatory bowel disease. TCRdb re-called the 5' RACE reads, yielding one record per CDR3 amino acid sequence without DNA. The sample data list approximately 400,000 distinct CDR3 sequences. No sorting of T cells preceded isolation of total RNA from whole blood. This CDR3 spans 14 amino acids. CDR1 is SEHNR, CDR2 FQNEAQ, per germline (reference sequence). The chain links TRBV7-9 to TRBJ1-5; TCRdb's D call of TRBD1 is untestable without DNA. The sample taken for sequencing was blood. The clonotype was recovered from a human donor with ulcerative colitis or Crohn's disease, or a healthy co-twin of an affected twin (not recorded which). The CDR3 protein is CASSLLGGGQPQHF.